This note documents a single TCR beta chain sequence. This specimen belongs to a study of blood T cell repertoires in COVID-19. TCRdb's copy holds only in-frame clones and misses some; the assay was immunoSEQ multiplex PCR. The profile covers 150,000 to 200,000 clones, with 86% appearing a single time and 20% to 25% taken by the ten largest. The germline CDR1 and CDR2 sequences are SGHNT and YYREEE (reference sequence). CDR3 length: 14 residues. Trimming cost V 2 bases and J 0 bases, with 8 bases left between them. Across under 25 US areas, participants ranged in age from roughly 18 to 95 years. The sequence was collected from a woman aged 40 to 49 in a cohort exposed to, infected with or recovered from COVID-19 (not recorded which). The chain is built from TRBV5-4 and TRBJ1-1; D is unresolved. The sequencing sample was made of PBMCs or T cells enriched from blood (not recorded which). The CDR3 DNA is TGTGCCAGCAGCTTAGCAGCGATGAACACTGAAGCTTTCTTT. It yields the protein CASSLAAMNTEAFF.